The next 7 T cell receptor gamma chains were all read from a single sample in a study of human gamma delta and Vdelta1 T cells. Antigen specificity for these receptors is unknown. TCRdb applied CATT to the PCR reads for clone calling. The sample comprises 4,000 to 5,000 gamma-chain clones, 32% of which are singletons, and 2.9% rests with the top ten. Specimen: Vdelta1 gamma-delta T cells from blood grown in culture (DOT cells). The receptors come from a human donor in good health.

This clone was counted a few times. This sequence joins TRGV8 and TRGJP2. V shed 0 bases, J shed 5 bases, and the junction held 3 bases outside the gene matches. The CDR3 is 14 residues long. Germline V lookup: CDR1 VENAVY, CDR2 YDSYNSRV. Written as DNA, the CDR3 is TGTGCCACCTGGGATAGGAAAAGTGATTGGATCAAGACGTTT. This sequence encodes CATWDRKSDWIKTF.

The chain recombines TRGV4 with TRGJ1 or TRGJ2. Looked up from germline, CDR1 is EGSTGY and CDR2 is YDSYTSSV. CDR3 size: 14 residues. The V gene end was trimmed by 0 bases and the J gene end by 7 bases; junction bases not matched to a gene: 9. The CDR3 DNA sequence: TGTGCCACCTGGGATGGGCCTGTTGGGTATAAGAAACTCTTT. As protein: CATWDGPVGYKKLF.

This clone has a handful of counts. The rearrangement links TRGV3 to TRGJ1 or TRGJ2. V shed 3 bases, J shed 3 bases, and the junction held 11 bases outside the gene matches. CDR1 is VTNTFY, CDR2 YDVSTARD, per germline (reference sequence). The CDR3 contains 15 residues. CDR3 sequence reads: CATWDVAEFYYKKLF. CDR3 sequence (DNA): TGTGCCACCTGGGACGTCGCCGAATTTTATTATAAGAAACTCTTT.

The chain is built from TRGV9 and TRGJ1 or TRGJ2. Germline values: CDR1 GITISATS, CDR2 ISYDGTV (reference sequence). This CDR3 contains 18 residues. The V segment lost 5 bases and the J segment 7 bases; nucleotides outside the gene matches: 26. The CDR3 bases are TGTGCCTTGTGGGTTATGCGAGGTGGGTTGGTTATCGGATATAAGAAACTCTTT. Its protein product is CALWVMRGGLVIGYKKLF.

About this clone: The same CDR3 arises from other DNA sequences in this sample as well. The chain links TRGV5 to TRGJ1 or TRGJ2. The V segment lost 0 bases and the J segment 5 bases; nucleotides outside the gene matches: 4. The CDR3 runs 13 residues. Germline-derived CDR1 and CDR2 are VINAFY and YDVSNSKD. The CDR3 coding sequence is TGTGCCACCTGGGACAGGTCTGATTATAAGAAACTCTTT. It codes for CATWDRSDYKKLF.

This clone came up once. This chain connects TRGV9 to TRGJ1 or TRGJ2. V lost 1 base, J lost 3 bases, and 6 bases stayed unmatched. Looked up from germline, CDR1 is GITISATS and CDR2 is ISYDGTV (reference sequence). This CDR3 is built from 14 residues. The chain's CDR3 is CALWEVRIYYKKLF. In DNA form, the CDR3 reads TGTGCCTTGTGGGAGGTTCGGATTTATTATAAGAAACTCTTT.

The chain links TRGV2 to TRGJ1 or TRGJ2. The CDR3 runs 15 residues. The V segment lost 0 bases and the J segment 4 bases; nucleotides outside the gene matches: 9. Germline V gene data show CDR1 as EGSNGY and CDR2 as YDSYNSKV. The CDR3 loop reads CATWDGQASYYKKLF. As DNA, the CDR3 is TGTGCCACCTGGGACGGGCAAGCTTCATATTATAAGAAACTCTTT.